The 7 T cell receptor beta chains in this list originate from one sample, sequenced in a study of T-cell memory formation after mild COVID-19. TCRdb re-analysed the 5' RACE reads in MiXCR, keeping a single row per CDR3 protein. The sample carries about 470,000 distinct CDR3 sequences, 20% to 25% recorded once. Material for sequencing was PBMCs or a T cell subset sorted from them (not recorded which). These receptor sequences come from an adult woman who had mild COVID-19 (a few samples of this study predate the infection). Cell type and time point are not known.

The V and J genes are TRBV12-3 or TRBV12-4 and TRBJ2-1; 14 bases agree with TRBD2. The CDR3 loop spans 19 amino acids. The V segment lost 6 bases and the J segment 4 bases; nucleotides outside the gene matches: 14. CDR3 nucleotide sequence: TGTGCCAGCAGCATGGGACTAGCGGGAGTATCCCGCGTGTACAATGAGCAGTTCTTC. Translation gives CASSMGLAGVSRVYNEQFF.

J is TRBJ2-5 and V is TRBV9, with 8 bases fitting TRBD2. CDR1 and CDR2 (germline): SGDLS, YYNGEE. V dropped 0 bases and J dropped 5; count of bases not matched to a gene: 18. The CDR3 consists of 19 residues. The CDR3 loop reads CASSVESPGGRASRETQYF. The CDR3 coding sequence is TGTGCCAGCAGCGTAGAAAGCCCGGGGGGGAGAGCCAGCAGGGAGACCCAGTACTTC.

CDR3 residues: CASSVGQGATEAFF. The CDR3 DNA follows: TGCGCCAGCAGCGTTGGACAGGGGGCGACTGAAGCTTTCTTT. The chain employs TRBV5-1 and TRBJ1-1; 11 positions match TRBD1. The V and J ends lost 4 bases and 5 bases, in that order; junction bases with no gene match: 4. The CDR3 covers 14 residues. Germline lookup yields CDR1 SGHRS and CDR2 YFSETQ.

This clonotype was detected only a few times. J is TRBJ2-1 and V is TRBV24-1; D gene uncertain. Germline values: CDR1 KGHDR, CDR2 SFDVKD. The germline V and J ends were trimmed by 3 bases and 1 base, with 9 bases remaining between them. The CDR3 sequence is 15 residues long. The chain's CDR3 is CATSDTGRSYNEQFF. In nucleotides, the CDR3 is TGTGCCACCAGTGATACCGGGCGATCCTACAATGAGCAGTTCTTC.

This clonotype occurred a few times. CDR3 protein: CSAGGGSNTEAFF. The CDR3 nucleotides read TGCAGTGCCGGCGGCGGGTCCAACACTGAAGCTTTCTTT. The chain combines TRBV20-1 with TRBJ1-1; D unclear. Looked up from germline, CDR1 is DFQATT and CDR2 is SNEGSKA (reference sequence). The CDR3 is 13 amino acids. The germline V and J ends were trimmed by 6 bases and 2 bases, with 13 bases remaining between them.

The chain couples TRBV20-1 to TRBJ1-2; 7 bases align to TRBD1. The CDR3 loop spans 14 amino acids. In germline, CDR1 is DFQATT, CDR2 SNEGSKA (reference sequence). After removal of 1 base from V and 7 bases from J, the junction contained 9 bases not matched to a gene. This chain's CDR3 is CSARVGGSSRGYTF. The CDR3 coding sequence is TGCAGTGCTAGAGTAGGGGGCAGCTCCCGTGGCTACACCTTC.

V usage is TRBV20-1 and J usage is TRBJ2-2; TRBD1 matches at 11 bases. The germline CDR1 and CDR2 sequences are DFQATT and SNEGSKA (reference sequence). The CDR3 extends over 14 amino acids. The V gene end was trimmed by 6 bases and the J gene end by 5 bases; junction bases not matched to a gene: 5. CDR3 loop: CSARTGGFTGELFF. The DNA for the CDR3 is TGCAGTGCGCGGACAGGGGGCTTTACCGGGGAGCTGTTTTTT.